Following are 11 T cell receptor beta chains from one sample sequenced in a study of monozygotic twins with inflammatory bowel disease. TCRdb processed the 5' RACE reads again and assigns one entry to each CDR3 protein, with no DNA. The table lists 150,000 or so distinct CDR3 sequences, with around 6.8% in the top ten. Sequencing was performed on blood. The source of these receptors is a human donor with ulcerative colitis or Crohn's disease, or a healthy co-twin of an affected twin (not recorded which).

The chain uses TRBV18 and TRBJ1-1; the D call of TRBD1 rests on TCRdb alone, since no DNA is present to check it. Germline V CDR1 and CDR2: KGHSH, LQKENI. CDR3 size: 14 residues. CDR3: CASSPQGINTEAFF.

The chain couples TRBV2 to TRBJ2-7; the TCRdb call, TRBD1, lacks DNA for checking. The CDR3 has 15 residues. CDR1 is SNHLY, CDR2 FYNNEI, per germline. The CDR3 region is CASRARDTSSYEQYF.

The chain is built from TRBV29-1 and TRBJ1-2. CDR3 length equals 15 residues. Germline assignment: CDR1 SQVTM and CDR2 ANQGSEA. Here the CDR3 reads CSVEDGVGALWGYTF.

The CDR3 is CASSSRGMNTEAFF. This chain links TRBV7-9 with TRBJ1-1. The CDR3 loop spans 14 amino acids. Germline V gives CDR1 SEHNR, CDR2 FQNEAQ (reference sequence).

The chain carries TRBV6-2 or TRBV6-3 and TRBJ1-5; lacking DNA, the TRBD1 call made by TCRdb goes unchecked. Germline V gene sequence: CDR1 MNHEY, CDR2 SVGEGT. The CDR3 has 16 amino acids. The CDR3 sequence is CASSQWTGWDNPPQHF.

This chain links TRBV7-2 with TRBJ1-1. Germline CDR1 reads SGHTA; CDR2 reads FQGNSA. The CDR3 totals 13 residues. The CDR3 loop reads CASTYAMNTEAFF.

The chain couples TRBV5-1 to TRBJ2-1. Germline lookup yields CDR1 SGHRS and CDR2 YFSETQ. This CDR3 region has 14 residues. CDR3: CASSTDSTYNEQFF.

The chain is built from TRBV29-1 and TRBJ2-1; TCRdb names TRBD2, which stays unverified in the absence of DNA. This CDR3 has 13 residues. In germline, CDR1 is SQVTM, CDR2 ANQGSEA. The CDR3 reads CSVDRLAGDEQFF.

The gene calls are TRBV29-1 and TRBJ2-7. Germline lookup yields CDR1 SQVTM and CDR2 ANQGSEA. The CDR3 runs 14 residues. Here the CDR3 reads CSVGGYDGAYEQYF.

The chain employs TRBV20-1 and TRBJ2-1. The CDR3 spans 15 residues. The germline CDR1 and CDR2 sequences are DFQATT and SNEGSKA (reference sequence). The CDR3 sequence: CSAREDLTTYNEQFF.

CDR3 sequence: CSTWTSTYNEQFF. The rearrangement links TRBV29-1 to TRBJ2-1; TCRdb reports TRBD2, a call that lacks DNA to check it against. From germline, CDR1 is SQVTM and CDR2 ANQGSEA. The CDR3 has 13 residues.